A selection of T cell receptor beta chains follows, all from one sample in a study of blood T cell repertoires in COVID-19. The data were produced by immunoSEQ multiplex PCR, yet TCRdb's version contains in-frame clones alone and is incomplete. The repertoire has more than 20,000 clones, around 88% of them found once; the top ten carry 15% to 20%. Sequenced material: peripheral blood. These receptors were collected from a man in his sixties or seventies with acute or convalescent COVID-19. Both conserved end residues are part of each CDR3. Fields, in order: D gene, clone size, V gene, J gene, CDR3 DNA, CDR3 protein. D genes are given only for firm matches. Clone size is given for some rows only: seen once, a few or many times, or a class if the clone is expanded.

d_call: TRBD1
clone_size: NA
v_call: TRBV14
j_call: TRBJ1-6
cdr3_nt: TGTGCCAGCAGCCAAGCGAACAGGGGTTCGGCCCTCCACTTT
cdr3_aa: CASSQANRGSALHF

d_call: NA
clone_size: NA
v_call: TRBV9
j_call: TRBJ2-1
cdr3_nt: TGTGCCAGCAGCGTAGGGGGGACATCCTACAATGAGCAGTTCTTC
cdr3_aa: CASSVGGTSYNEQFF

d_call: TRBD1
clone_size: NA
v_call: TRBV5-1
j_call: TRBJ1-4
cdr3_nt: TGCGCCAGCAGCTTTCAGGGGGCGCTCGACGAAAAACTGTTTTTT
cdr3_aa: CASSFQGALDEKLFF

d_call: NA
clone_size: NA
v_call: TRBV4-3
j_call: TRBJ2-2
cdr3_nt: TGCGCCAGCAGCCAAGATAGGACGGGAACGCTGTTTTTT
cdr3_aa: CASSQDRTGTLFF

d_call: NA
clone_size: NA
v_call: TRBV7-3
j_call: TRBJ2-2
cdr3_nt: TGTGCCAGCAGCTTAAGAGCAGGAAATACCGGGGAGCTGTTTTTT
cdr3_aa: CASSLRAGNTGELFF

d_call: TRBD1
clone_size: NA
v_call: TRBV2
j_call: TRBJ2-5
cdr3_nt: TGTGCCAGCAGTGAATTACAGGGGGGACAAGAGACCCAGTACTTC
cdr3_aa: CASSELQGGQETQYF

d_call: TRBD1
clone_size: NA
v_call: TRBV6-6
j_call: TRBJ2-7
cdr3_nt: TGTGCCGACTGGGGGACAGGGCTTCTCCGGCAGTACTTC
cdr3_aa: CADWGTGLLRQYF

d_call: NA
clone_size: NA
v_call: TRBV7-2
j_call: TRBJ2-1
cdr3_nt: TGTGCCAGCAGCCAAGTCGGGCTAGCGAACAATGAGCAGTTCTTC
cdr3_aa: CASSQVGLANNEQFF

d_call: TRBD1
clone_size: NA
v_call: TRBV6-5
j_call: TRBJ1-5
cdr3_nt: TGTGCCAGCAGGCCAGGGGGCGCGGGTAGTCAGCCCCAGCATTTT
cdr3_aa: CASRPGGAGSQPQHF

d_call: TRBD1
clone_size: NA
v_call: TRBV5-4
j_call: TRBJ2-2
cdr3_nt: TGTGCCAGCAGCTTCGGGGGACAGGATGAAACCGGGGAGCTGTTTTTT
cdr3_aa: CASSFGGQDETGELFF

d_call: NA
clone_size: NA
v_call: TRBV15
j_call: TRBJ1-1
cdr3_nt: TGTGCCACCAGCACCCACAGGGCGAACACTGAAGCTTTCTTT
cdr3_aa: CATSTHRANTEAFF

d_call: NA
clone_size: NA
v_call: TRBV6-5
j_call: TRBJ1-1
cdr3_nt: TGTGCCAGCTCTCAGGCGGGTTTTGGTGAAGCTTTCTTT
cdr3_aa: CASSQAGFGEAFF

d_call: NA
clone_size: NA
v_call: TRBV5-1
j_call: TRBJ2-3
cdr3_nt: TGCGCCAGCAGCTTGGGAACACAACCCGCAGAAAGCACAGATACGCAGTATTTT
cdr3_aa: CASSLGTQPAESTDTQYF

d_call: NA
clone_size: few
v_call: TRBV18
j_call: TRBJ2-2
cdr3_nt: TGTGCCAGCTCACCGGTTCCAGGGATTAACACCGGGGAGCTGTTTTTT
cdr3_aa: CASSPVPGINTGELFF

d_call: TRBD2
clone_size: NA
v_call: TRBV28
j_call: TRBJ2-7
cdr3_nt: TGTGCCAGCAGTTTCAGCTTCGGGCTAGCGGGCACCACCCGGCCTTACGAGCAGTACTTC
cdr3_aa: CASSFSFGLAGTTRPYEQYF

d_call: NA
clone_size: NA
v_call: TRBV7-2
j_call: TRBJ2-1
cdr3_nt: TGTGCCAGCAGCTCCAGGCCGTATGGCAATGAGCAGTTCTTC
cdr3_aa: CASSSRPYGNEQFF

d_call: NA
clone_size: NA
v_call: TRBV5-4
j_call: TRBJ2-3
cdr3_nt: TGTGCCAGCAGCTTGGAACAGGGCCGCACAGATACGCAGTATTTT
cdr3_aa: CASSLEQGRTDTQYF

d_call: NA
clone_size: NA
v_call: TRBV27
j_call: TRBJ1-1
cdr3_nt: TGTGCCAGCAGTTCGGTACAGGTATGGGGCACTGAAGCTTTCTTT
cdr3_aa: CASSSVQVWGTEAFF

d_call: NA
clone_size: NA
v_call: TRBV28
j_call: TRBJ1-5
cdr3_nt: TGTGCCAGCGGGAAGACAGGACCCTCTGAGAGGCCCCAGCATTTT
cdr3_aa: CASGKTGPSERPQHF

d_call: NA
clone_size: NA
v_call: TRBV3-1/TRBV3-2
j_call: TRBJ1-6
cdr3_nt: TGTGCCAGCAGTCTTGGGGCTGATCCTCATTCACCCCTCCACTTT
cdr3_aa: CASSLGADPHSPLHF

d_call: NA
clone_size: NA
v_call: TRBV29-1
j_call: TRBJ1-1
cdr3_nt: TGCAGCGCCTGGGGAGGGAACACTGAAGCTTTCTTT
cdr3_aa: CSAWGGNTEAFF

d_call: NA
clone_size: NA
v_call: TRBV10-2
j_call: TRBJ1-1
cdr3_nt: TGCGCCAGCAGTGAGACCCAGGGTAGCTTTGAGGACACTGAAGCTTTCTTT
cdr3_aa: CASSETQGSFEDTEAFF

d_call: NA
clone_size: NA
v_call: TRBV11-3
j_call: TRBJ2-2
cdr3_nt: TGTGCCAGCAGCTTAGAGGCAGGGGACCCCACCGGGGAGCTGTTTTTT
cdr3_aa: CASSLEAGDPTGELFF

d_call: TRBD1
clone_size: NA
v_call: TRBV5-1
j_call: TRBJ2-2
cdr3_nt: TGCGCCAGCAGCGGGACAGGGAACACCGGGGAGCTGTTTTTT
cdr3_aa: CASSGTGNTGELFF

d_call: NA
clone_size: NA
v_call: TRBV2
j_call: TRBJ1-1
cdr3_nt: TGTGCCAGCAGTTTCCAGGATGAAGCTTTCTTT
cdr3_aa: CASSFQDEAFF

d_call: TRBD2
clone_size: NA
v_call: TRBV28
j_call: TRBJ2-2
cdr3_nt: TGTGCCAGCAGTCCTATAGCGGGAGAGTGGGGGGAGCTGTTTTTT
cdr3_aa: CASSPIAGEWGELFF

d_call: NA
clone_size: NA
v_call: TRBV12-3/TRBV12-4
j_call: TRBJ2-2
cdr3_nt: TGTGCCAGCAGTTTAACGGGGGCCGGGGAGCTGTTTTTT
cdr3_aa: CASSLTGAGELFF

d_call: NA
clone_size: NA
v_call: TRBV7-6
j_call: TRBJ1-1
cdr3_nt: TGTGCCAGCAGCCCATCAGACAGCATCTCCTTTGAAGCTTTCTTT
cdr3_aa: CASSPSDSISFEAFF

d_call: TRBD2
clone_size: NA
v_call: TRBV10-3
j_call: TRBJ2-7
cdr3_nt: TGTGCCATCAGTGAGACTAGCGGGAACGAGCGCAGCTACTTC
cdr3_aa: CAISETSGNERSYF

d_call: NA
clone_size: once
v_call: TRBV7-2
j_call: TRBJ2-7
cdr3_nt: TGTGCCAGCAGCTCCCTTTACGGGAAAGGCTCCTACGAGCAGTACTTC
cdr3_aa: CASSSLYGKGSYEQYF

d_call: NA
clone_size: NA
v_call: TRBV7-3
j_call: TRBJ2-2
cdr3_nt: TGTGCCAGCAGCTTTACTAGCTACGGGGAGCTGTTTTTT
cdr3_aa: CASSFTSYGELFF

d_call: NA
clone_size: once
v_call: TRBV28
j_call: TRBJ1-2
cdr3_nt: TGTGCCAGCAGTTCCTCGCGACCAAGGGAGGCCGGGCAAGGCTACACCTTC
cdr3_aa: CASSSSRPREAGQGYTF

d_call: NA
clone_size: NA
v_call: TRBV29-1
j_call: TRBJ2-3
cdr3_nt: TGCAGCGTCGGCGACAGGGAGGCAGATACGCAGTATTTT
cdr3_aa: CSVGDREADTQYF

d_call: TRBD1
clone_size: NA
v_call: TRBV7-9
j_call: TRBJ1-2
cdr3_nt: TGTGCCAGCAATCCTACAGGGGGCGATGGCTACACCTTC
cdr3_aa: CASNPTGGDGYTF

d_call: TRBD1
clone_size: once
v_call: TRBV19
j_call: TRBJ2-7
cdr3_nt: TGTGCCAGTAGGCTTCAAGGACAGGGGACCTACGAGCAGTACTTC
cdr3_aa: CASRLQGQGTYEQYF

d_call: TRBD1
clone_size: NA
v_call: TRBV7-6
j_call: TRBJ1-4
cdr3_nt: TGTGCCAGCAGCCCCAGGGGGGCAACTAATGAAAAACTGTTTTTT
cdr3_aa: CASSPRGATNEKLFF

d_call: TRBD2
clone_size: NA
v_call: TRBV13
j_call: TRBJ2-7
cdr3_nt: TGTGCCAGCAGCCCGAGGACTAGCGGGAGCTACGAGCAGTACTTC
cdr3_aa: CASSPRTSGSYEQYF

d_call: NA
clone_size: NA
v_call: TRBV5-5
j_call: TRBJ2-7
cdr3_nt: TGTGCCAGCAGCTTGGTGGCAGGGGAGGGCTACGAGCAGTACTTC
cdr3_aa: CASSLVAGEGYEQYF

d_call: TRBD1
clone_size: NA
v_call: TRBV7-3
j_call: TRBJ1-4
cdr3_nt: TGTGCCAGCAGCTCCGGGACAGCCCCGGGGGAAAAACTGTTTTTT
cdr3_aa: CASSSGTAPGEKLFF

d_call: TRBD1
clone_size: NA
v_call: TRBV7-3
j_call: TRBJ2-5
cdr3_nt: TGTGCCAGCAGCTACGACAGGGAAGAGACCCAGTACTTC
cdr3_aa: CASSYDREETQYF

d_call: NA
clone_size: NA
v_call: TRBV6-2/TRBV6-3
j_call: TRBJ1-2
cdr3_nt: TGTGCCAGCAGTTACCCCACAGAGAACTATGGCTACACCTTC
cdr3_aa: CASSYPTENYGYTF

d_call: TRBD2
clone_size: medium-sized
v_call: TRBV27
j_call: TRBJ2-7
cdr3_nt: TGTGCCAGCAGTTCCATAGCGGGAGGGGGCTACGAGCAGTACTTC
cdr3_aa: CASSSIAGGGYEQYF

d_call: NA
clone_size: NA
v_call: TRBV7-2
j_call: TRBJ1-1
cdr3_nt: TGTGCCAGCAGCTTAGACAGGAACACTGAAGCTTTCTTT
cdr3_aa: CASSLDRNTEAFF

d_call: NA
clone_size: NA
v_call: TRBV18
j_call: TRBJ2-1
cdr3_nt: TGTGCCAGCTCACAACCTTCTAGCGATGAGCAGTTCTTC
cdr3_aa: CASSQPSSDEQFF

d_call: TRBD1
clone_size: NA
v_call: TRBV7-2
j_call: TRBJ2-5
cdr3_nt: TGTGCCAGCAGCTTATACAGGACAGGTACAGAAGAGACCCAGTACTTC
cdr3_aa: CASSLYRTGTEETQYF

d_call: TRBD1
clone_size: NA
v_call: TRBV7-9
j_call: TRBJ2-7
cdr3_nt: TGTGCCAGCAGCTCGATTCTAGGGACAGGGTACTACGAGCAGTACTTC
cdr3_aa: CASSSILGTGYYEQYF

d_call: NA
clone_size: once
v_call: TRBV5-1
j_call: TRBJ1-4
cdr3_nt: TGCGCCAGCAGCTTGGGGACAAGCCAAGAAAAACTGTTTTTT
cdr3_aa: CASSLGTSQEKLFF

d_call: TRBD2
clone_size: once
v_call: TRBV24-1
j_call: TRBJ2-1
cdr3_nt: TGTGCCACCAGTGGAAGAGGCGGGAGCTCCTACAATGAGCAGTTCTTC
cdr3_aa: CATSGRGGSSYNEQFF

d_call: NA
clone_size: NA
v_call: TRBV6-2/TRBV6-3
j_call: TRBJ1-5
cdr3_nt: TGTGCCAGCAGTTACGTCCTGGGGGCTGGGTTAGAAGTGGGTGATCAGCCCCAGCATTTT
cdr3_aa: CASSYVLGAGLEVGDQPQHF